This is a list of T cell receptor beta chains from one sample in a study of T cells after posttransplantation cyclophosphamide. Measured with immunoSEQ multiplex PCR; TCRdb has only the in-frame clones, and not every one. This sample comprises roughly 26,000 clones, none seen once only. The material sequenced was PBMCs. The receptors were gathered from a man aged 45 to 65 in good health, CMV-negative, and a related stem cell transplant donor. The conserved cysteine and the conserved F or W are not part of the CDR3 here. Each record gives: V gene, J gene, CDR3 protein.

>TRBV6-1|TRBJ2-7
ASRQGVRNEQY
>TRBV6-4|TRBJ2-5
ASSVRGGETQY
>TRBV7-3|TRBJ2-3
ASSLFQSTDTQY
>TRBV27|TRBJ1-1
ASSYGVKGFTEAF
>TRBV15|TRBJ2-1
ATSRGRLAGGVGAYNEQF
>TRBV6-5|TRBJ1-1
ASSGWDRRVTEAF
>TRBV6-1|TRBJ2-5
ASSELQGRETQY
>TRBV18|TRBJ1-4
ASSPPRGQLNEKLF
>TRBV6-1|TRBJ2-7
ASSVPSWYEQY
>TRBV7-9|TRBJ1-2
ASSPDRSYGYT
>TRBV11-2|TRBJ2-1
ASSSRLAGNEQF
>TRBV19|TRBJ2-5
ASSLAGHVKETQY
>TRBV10-3|TRBJ1-2
AISAPGEPGNGYT
>TRBV6-4|TRBJ2-5
ASSVSSGGGETQY
>TRBV28|TRBJ2-5
ASSRQRERKETQY
>TRBV6-6|TRBJ2-1
ASRLGLWDRNEQF
>TRBV9|TRBJ1-1
ASSAGAQGANTEAF